The 30 T cell receptor beta chains listed next were all sequenced from one sample in a study of blood T cell repertoires in COVID-19. Only in-frame clones appear in the TCRdb table, and some are missing; sequencing was by immunoSEQ multiplex PCR. The data contain around 300,000 clones, around nine tenths of them singletons. Sample: peripheral blood. The receptors originated from a woman aged 30 to 39 with COVID-19, enrolled during active disease.

The V call is TRBV10-2, the J call TRBJ2-7; the D is unclear. CDR1 and CDR2 (germline): WSHSY, SAAADI. V lost 5 bases and J lost 4, with 15 bases in between. The CDR3 length is 14 residues. The CDR3 reads CASSPDIFGYEQYF. The CDR3 DNA follows: TGCGCCAGCAGTCCTGACATTTTTGGGTACGAGCAGTACTTC.

This chain joins TRBV2 and TRBJ2-1, with 14 nucleotides matching TRBD2. Germline V gene lookup returns CDR1 SNHLY and CDR2 FYNNEI. The CDR3 consists of 16 residues. After removal of 6 bases from V and 6 bases from J, the junction contained 7 bases not matched to a gene. This chain's CDR3 is CASRKPGLAGVNEQFF. CDR3 DNA sequence: TGTGCCAGCAGAAAACCGGGACTAGCGGGAGTCAATGAGCAGTTCTTC. Full variable domain (remainder filled in from reference TRBV2 and TRBJ2-1): EPEVTQTPSHQVTQMGQEVILRCVPISNHLYFYWYRQILGQKVEFLVSFYNNEISEKSEIFDDQFSVERPDGSNFTLKIRSTKLEDSAMYFCASRKPGLAGVNEQFFGPGTRLTVL.

The V and J genes are TRBV28 and TRBJ1-4; D is possibly TRBD1 (6 bases). V was trimmed by 5 bases and J by 8 bases, leaving 15 bases between them. The CDR3 consists of 14 residues. The germline V gene encodes CDR1 MDHEN and CDR2 SYDVKM. The CDR3 nucleotides are TGTGCCAGCAGTCAGGGGTACAAAGGGGAAAAACTGTTTTTT. Its translation is CASSQGYKGEKLFF.

The chain is built from TRBV6-5 and TRBJ1-2, with 7 positions matching TRBD1. The CDR3 is 13 residues long. Germline CDR1 MNHEY, CDR2 SVGAGI. The ends lost 6 bases at V and 5 bases at J; junction bases unmatched: 6. CDR3 coding DNA: TGTGCCAGCAGCCGCGGACAGGAGTATGGCTACACCTTC. Its translation is CASSRGQEYGYTF.

The rearrangement joins TRBV12-3 or TRBV12-4 to TRBJ1-5; D call uncertain. The CDR3 totals 13 residues. Trimming took off 4 bases at V and 3 bases at J, with 7 bases between the two ends. CDR3 in DNA: TGTGCCAGCAGTTCCCTTCTCAATCAGCCCCAGCATTTT. Encoded protein: CASSSLLNQPQHF.

This chain uses TRBV30 with TRBJ2-7, with a possible D match to TRBD1 (5 bases). V lost 1 base, J lost 0 bases, and 7 bases lay in between. The CDR3 is 13 amino acids. In germline, CDR1 is GTSNPN, CDR2 SVGIG (reference sequence). The DNA of the CDR3 is TGTGCCTGGAGTGGACAGAGCTCCTACGAGCAGTACTTC. This codes for CAWSGQSSYEQYF.

Only one count was recorded for this clone. The chain employs TRBV3-1 (or the pseudogene TRBV3-2) and TRBJ2-7, with D perhaps TRBD1 (6 bases). There are 14 residues in the CDR3. CDR1 and CDR2 (germline): LGHDT, YNNKEL (reference sequence). The V end was cut by 3 bases, the J end by 5 bases, with 14 bases between. The CDR3 here is CASSQNTGQDEQYF. The CDR3 DNA sequence: TGTGCCAGCAGCCAGAACACAGGGCAGGACGAGCAGTACTTC.

This sequence joins TRBV28 and TRBJ2-7; D is perhaps TRBD1 (6 bases). The length of the CDR3 is 16 residues. Trimming cost V 5 bases and J 1 base, with 18 bases left between them. Germline V gene sequence: CDR1 MDHEN, CDR2 SYDVKM. CDR3 amino acids: CASSGPPIRGSYEQYF. The CDR3, as DNA: TGTGCCAGCAGTGGGCCCCCAATCAGGGGTTCCTACGAGCAGTACTTC.

This chain links TRBV19 with TRBJ2-1; 10 bases fit TRBD2. This CDR3 is 15 amino acids long. The V gene's germline CDR1 is LNHDA and CDR2 SQIVND (reference sequence). V lost 5 bases, J lost 0 bases, and 1 base stayed unmatched. The CDR3 nucleotides are TGTGCCAGTAGTCGGACTAGCGGCTCCTACAATGAGCAGTTCTTC. It yields the protein CASSRTSGSYNEQFF.

This sequence joins TRBV19 and TRBJ2-5; 13 nucleotides line up with TRBD2. Germline V gene data show CDR1 as LNHDA and CDR2 as SQIVND (reference sequence). With V trimmed by 2 bases and J by 5 bases, 5 bases remained unmatched. CDR3 length: 16 residues. This CDR3 reads CASSITSGRASETQYF. In DNA, the CDR3 is TGTGCCAGTAGTATAACTAGCGGGAGGGCCTCTGAGACCCAGTACTTC. Full variable domain (remainder filled in from reference TRBV19 and TRBJ2-5): DGGITQSPKYLFRKEGQNVTLSCEQNLNHDAMYWYRQDPGQGLRLIYYSQIVNDFQKGDIAEGYSVSREKKESFPLTVTSAQKNPTAFYLCASSITSGRASETQYFGPGTRLLVL.

The chain is built from TRBV7-8 and TRBJ1-1; tentative D call: TRBD1 (6 bases). The germline V and J ends were trimmed by 3 bases and 4 bases, with 12 bases remaining between them. This CDR3 comprises 14 residues. Looked up from germline, CDR1 is SGHVS and CDR2 is FQNEAQ. The chain's CDR3 is CASSFEQGVTEAFF. The CDR3 nucleotides are TGTGCCAGCAGCTTTGAACAGGGAGTCACTGAAGCTTTCTTT.

This chain joins TRBV5-6 and TRBJ2-1; 14 bases line up with TRBD2. The V and J ends lost 3 bases and 9 bases, in that order; junction bases with no gene match: 11. Germline values: CDR1 SGHDT, CDR2 YYEEEE. CDR3 size: 17 residues. CDR3 in DNA: TGTGCCAGCAGCTACGCGGGTCGCGGACTAGCGGGAGGTGAGCAGTTCTTC. This encodes CASSYAGRGLAGGEQFF.

This rearrangement joins TRBV5-1 to TRBJ2-1, with D hard to call. Germline loops: CDR1 SGHRS, CDR2 YFSETQ. Trimming removed 0 bases from V and 5 bases from J, with 12 bases in between. The CDR3 spans 15 residues. As DNA, the CDR3 is TGCGCCAGCAGCTTGGCGAGTGTTTCGAACAATGAGCAGTTCTTC. Protein sequence: CASSLASVSNNEQFF.

The rearrangement uses TRBV29-1 and TRBJ1-2; 10 bases align to TRBD1. The germline V gene has CDR1 SQVTM and CDR2 ANQGSEA. The CDR3 runs to 13 residues. With V trimmed by 1 base and J by 7 bases, 3 bases remained unmatched. The CDR3 nucleotides are TGCAGCGTTGAAGTGACAGGGGGCCGTGGCTACACCTTC. As protein: CSVEVTGGRGYTF.

The CDR3 region is CASSVRLANSYNEQFF. CDR3 sequence (DNA): TGTGCCAGCAGCGTACGGCTAGCGAACTCCTACAATGAGCAGTTCTTC. This chain uses TRBV9 with TRBJ2-1, with D possibly TRBD2 on 6 matching bases. Deletions cut 1 base from V and 0 bases from J, with 11 bases between. CDR3 length equals 16 residues. Germline V CDR1 and CDR2: SGDLS, YYNGEE.

The chain recombines TRBV7-2 with TRBJ1-4, with D possibly matching TRBD1 (6 bases). The ends were cut back, 5 bases at V and 7 bases at J, with 11 bases in the middle. There are 13 residues in the CDR3. The germline V gene encodes CDR1 SGHTA and CDR2 FQGNSA. CDR3 protein: CASSLRDTEKLFF. Written as DNA, the CDR3 is TGTGCCAGCAGCCTCCGGGACACTGAAAAACTGTTTTTT.

The J gene is TRBJ1-2, the V gene TRBV4-1, with a weak D call TRBD1 (5 bases). V was shortened by 3 bases and J by 7 bases, with 12 bases between the two germline ends. Germline V gene data show CDR1 as MGHRA and CDR2 as YSYEKL. This CDR3 has 13 amino acids. CDR3 DNA: TGCGCCAGCAGCCAGGGCGGGACGGCTGGCTACACCTTC. This codes for CASSQGGTAGYTF.

The rearrangement links TRBV11-2 to TRBJ2-7, with 8 bases lining up with TRBD2. V dropped 5 bases and J dropped 2; count of bases not matched to a gene: 17. From germline, CDR1 is SGHAT and CDR2 FQNNGV. CDR3 length: 18 amino acids. The CDR3 reads CASSPWGSGKVSTYEQYF. CDR3 nucleotides: TGTGCCAGCAGCCCATGGGGTAGCGGGAAAGTCTCCACCTACGAGCAGTACTTC.

The chain couples TRBV2 to TRBJ2-7, with 13 bases aligning to TRBD2. The CDR3 covers 15 residues. Looked up from germline, CDR1 is SNHLY and CDR2 is FYNNEI. After removal of 5 bases from V and 3 bases from J, the junction contained 4 bases not matched to a gene. This CDR3 is CASSPTSGRVYEQYF. CDR3 DNA sequence: TGTGCCAGCAGTCCCACTAGCGGGAGGGTCTACGAGCAGTACTTC.

The chain employs TRBV4-3 and TRBJ2-6; D may be TRBD2 (6 bases). The CDR3 contains 16 residues. CDR1 LGHNA and CDR2 YSLEER come from the germline V gene. Trimming pared 0 bases from V and 4 bases from J, leaving 10 bases between. The CDR3, as DNA: TGCGCCAGCAGCCAAGATGGAGGGGCCGGGGCCAACGTCCTGACTTTC. This sequence encodes CASSQDGGAGANVLTF.

The CDR3: CASSLVGRGRPSYEQYF. CDR3 nucleotide sequence: TGCGCCAGCAGCTTGGTGGGGAGGGGACGGCCCTCCTACGAGCAGTACTTC. The rearrangement joins TRBV5-1 to TRBJ2-7; 7 nucleotides line up with TRBD2. The CDR3 totals 17 residues. J gave up 0 bases and V 0 bases, and 9 bases lay outside the gene matches. CDR1 is SGHRS and CDR2 is YFSETQ in the germline V gene.

The table lists this clone with a few counts. V is TRBV5-1 and J is TRBJ2-7; D is ambiguous. V was trimmed by 5 bases and J by 4 bases, leaving 19 bases between them. The CDR3 sequence is 15 residues long. The germline CDR1 and CDR2 sequences are SGHRS and YFSETQ. CDR3 sequence: CASSSLQGVEYEQYF. CDR3 in DNA: TGCGCCAGCAGTTCCCTCCAAGGAGTCGAGTACGAGCAGTACTTC.

This CDR3 reads CASTPPGPRGYGYTF. In DNA, the CDR3 is TGTGCCAGTACTCCACCGGGTCCGAGAGGGTATGGCTACACCTTC. This chain joins TRBV19 and TRBJ1-2; no clear D gene. This CDR3 comprises 15 residues. In germline, CDR1 is LNHDA, CDR2 SQIVND (reference sequence). Trimming left V 7 bases short and J 5 bases short, with 20 bases between.

The J gene is TRBJ2-1, the V gene TRBV6-5; 7 bases map to TRBD2. V trimming: 2 bases; J trimming: 4 bases; junction bases outside the gene matches: 5. This CDR3 comprises 15 residues. Germline assignment: CDR1 MNHEY and CDR2 SVGAGI. In DNA form, the CDR3 reads TGTGCCAGCAGTTACGAGTCTAGCGGATACAATGAGCAGTTCTTC. This gives the protein CASSYESSGYNEQFF.

This sequence joins TRBV2 and TRBJ1-5; D unresolved. V lost 2 bases, J lost 0 bases, and 8 bases lay in between. From germline, CDR1 is SNHLY and CDR2 FYNNEI. This CDR3 is built from 15 residues. The CDR3 DNA reads TGTGCCAGCAGTGAACAGCACTATAGCAATCAGCCCCAGCATTTT. Protein sequence: CASSEQHYSNQPQHF.

The genes are TRBV27 and TRBJ1-2; D perhaps matches TRBD1 (5 bases). CDR1 and CDR2 (germline): MNHEY, SMNVEV (reference sequence). The CDR3 length is 15 residues. With 2 bases removed from V and 6 bases from J, the gap between germline ends came to 16 bases. CDR3 sequence (DNA): TGTGCCAGCAGTTTACGGGGGGAGAGGGCCCATGGCTACACCTTC. Translation gives CASSLRGERAHGYTF.

This clone has a single count. The rearrangement joins TRBV20-1 to TRBJ2-7, with a possible D match to TRBD2 (6 bases). The CDR3 consists of 13 residues. Germline V gene sequence: CDR1 DFQATT, CDR2 SNEGSKA (reference sequence). V lost 3 bases and J lost 6, with 15 bases in between. The CDR3 loop reads CSASHRELGEQYF. DNA for the CDR3: TGCAGTGCTAGTCACCGGGAGTTAGGCGAGCAGTACTTC.

In DNA form, the CDR3 reads TGTGCCAGCAGAAGAGGGCAGGGGGCGAAGTTCGAAAAACTGTTTTTT. The encoded protein is CASRRGQGAKFEKLFF. V usage is TRBV21-1 and J usage is TRBJ1-4; the DNA was not used to check the table's D call, TRBD1. TRBV21-1 is flagged as a pseudogene. There are 16 residues in the CDR3.

The chain links TRBV9 to TRBJ2-4; 9 nucleotides align to TRBD2. The CDR3 contains 14 residues. CDR1 and CDR2 (germline): SGDLS, YYNGEE. V lost 3 bases and J lost 7; bases outside the gene matches: 5. The CDR3 loop is CASSDGTSFNIQYF. The CDR3 nucleotides read TGTGCCAGCAGCGACGGGACTAGCTTTAACATTCAGTACTTC.

This clone was picked up a small number of times. This chain uses TRBV15 with TRBJ1-4, with D uncertain. With 0 bases removed from V and 1 base from J, the gap between germline ends came to 12 bases. Per germline, CDR1 LNHNV and CDR2 YYDKDF (reference sequence). This CDR3 is 17 amino acids long. Here the CDR3 DNA reads TGTGCCACCAGCAGAGATCGGGGAACGCAAACTAATGAAAAACTGTTTTTT. Its translation is CATSRDRGTQTNEKLFF. Full variable domain (remainder filled in from reference TRBV15 and TRBJ1-4): DAMVIQNPRYQVTQFGKPVTLSCSQTLNHNVMYWYQQKSSQAPKLLFHYYDKDFNNEADTPDNFQSRRPNTSFCFLDIRSPGLGDTAMYLCATSRDRGTQTNEKLFFGSGTQLSVL.